This is a list of T cell receptor beta chains from one sample in a study of blood T cell repertoires in COVID-19. Profiling relied on immunoSEQ multiplex PCR, and the TCRdb table lists in-frame clones only, not all of them. The profile shows 130,000 or so clones, almost 85% of them singletons. The specimen was peripheral blood. The source of these receptors is a man aged 55 to 70 with acute or convalescent COVID-19. Each CDR3 is given with its conserved first and last residue. The order of the fields is CDR3 DNA, CDR3 protein, V gene, D gene, J gene, clone size. A D gene is named only where the DNA matches it firmly. Clone size is stated in some rows and not others, as once, few, many or a class when expanded.

CDR3nt: TGCGCCAGCAGCTTGACTAGCGGGAGAACAGATGAGCAGTTCTTC; CDR3aa: CASSLTSGRTDEQFF; v_gene: TRBV5-1; d_gene: TRBD2; j_gene: TRBJ2-1; abundance: .
CDR3nt: TGTGCCACCAGTGAAACCGGGTTACAAGAGACCCAGTACTTC; CDR3aa: CATSETGLQETQYF; v_gene: TRBV24-1; d_gene: .; j_gene: TRBJ2-5; abundance: .
CDR3nt: TGTGCCAGCAGTCATAGCCCACCGGGGTACGGGGATACGCAGTATTTT; CDR3aa: CASSHSPPGYGDTQYF; v_gene: TRBV7-7; d_gene: .; j_gene: TRBJ2-3; abundance: few
CDR3nt: TGTGCCAGCAGCCAAGTGGGGGGTGAGCAGTACTTC; CDR3aa: CASSQVGGEQYF; v_gene: TRBV3-1/TRBV3-2; d_gene: .; j_gene: TRBJ2-7; abundance: .
CDR3nt: TGTGCCAGCAGCTTGGGAGGGTCGGCTGAGACCCAGTACTTC; CDR3aa: CASSLGGSAETQYF; v_gene: TRBV5-5; d_gene: .; j_gene: TRBJ2-5; abundance: .
CDR3nt: TGTGCCAGCAGCTTAGGGCCAGCGGGAGAGGAGACCCAGTACTTC; CDR3aa: CASSLGPAGEETQYF; v_gene: TRBV7-6; d_gene: TRBD2; j_gene: TRBJ2-5; abundance: .
CDR3nt: TGCGCCAGCAGCCAGGGACTAGCGGGGGCGGGGATCACAGATACGCAGTATTTT; CDR3aa: CASSQGLAGAGITDTQYF; v_gene: TRBV5-1; d_gene: TRBD2; j_gene: TRBJ2-3; abundance: once
CDR3nt: TGTGCCACCAGTGCCACAGCCACCACAGATACGCAGTATTTT; CDR3aa: CATSATATTDTQYF; v_gene: TRBV24-1; d_gene: .; j_gene: TRBJ2-3; abundance: .
CDR3nt: TGTGCCATCAGTACCGGGACAGGGTCGGGGCAGCCCCAGCATTTT; CDR3aa: CAISTGTGSGQPQHF; v_gene: TRBV10-3; d_gene: TRBD1; j_gene: TRBJ1-5; abundance: .
CDR3nt: TGTGCCTGGAGTGTACGGTACGAGCAGTACTTC; CDR3aa: CAWSVRYEQYF; v_gene: TRBV30; d_gene: .; j_gene: TRBJ2-7; abundance: .
CDR3nt: TGTGCCAGCAGCCTTCCCTGGGACTCCCAAGAGACCCAGTACTTC; CDR3aa: CASSLPWDSQETQYF; v_gene: TRBV6-2/TRBV6-3; d_gene: .; j_gene: TRBJ2-5; abundance: .
CDR3nt: TGTGCCAGCAGCCAATCGGCGGGAGCTGAAGGGGAGCTGTTTTTT; CDR3aa: CASSQSAGAEGELFF; v_gene: TRBV3-1/TRBV3-2; d_gene: TRBD2; j_gene: TRBJ2-2; abundance: .
CDR3nt: TGTGCCAGCAGCTTCCAGGGGGCTTCCTACGAGCAGTACTTC; CDR3aa: CASSFQGASYEQYF; v_gene: TRBV5-5; d_gene: TRBD1; j_gene: TRBJ2-7; abundance: .
CDR3nt: TGTGCCAGCAGCCACGGACGGACTCGAAGCAATGAGCAGTTCTTC; CDR3aa: CASSHGRTRSNEQFF; v_gene: TRBV7-6; d_gene: .; j_gene: TRBJ2-1; abundance: .
CDR3nt: TGTGCCTCTTCACAGGGTACAATGAACACTGAAGCTTTCTTT; CDR3aa: CASSQGTMNTEAFF; v_gene: TRBV30; d_gene: .; j_gene: TRBJ1-1; abundance: .
CDR3nt: TGTGCCAGCAGCCCCCGGGACAGCACCGGGGAGCTGTTTTTT; CDR3aa: CASSPRDSTGELFF; v_gene: TRBV9; d_gene: TRBD1; j_gene: TRBJ2-2; abundance: .
CDR3nt: TGTGCCAGCAGCTTAGCTGACGGAGAATATTCACCCCTCCACTTT; CDR3aa: CASSLADGEYSPLHF; v_gene: TRBV11-2; d_gene: .; j_gene: TRBJ1-6; abundance: once
CDR3nt: TGTGCCACCAGCAGAAGCGGACGGATGAACACTGAAGCTTTCTTT; CDR3aa: CATSRSGRMNTEAFF; v_gene: TRBV15; d_gene: .; j_gene: TRBJ1-1; abundance: once
CDR3nt: TGTGCCAGCAGACCCGGGACTAGCGGAGATACGCAGTATTTT; CDR3aa: CASRPGTSGDTQYF; v_gene: TRBV5-5; d_gene: TRBD2; j_gene: TRBJ2-3; abundance: .
CDR3nt: TGTGCCTGGAGCGCCGGGCAGGGTCGGGTCGACGGAGAAAAACTGTTTTTT; CDR3aa: CAWSAGQGRVDGEKLFF; v_gene: TRBV30; d_gene: .; j_gene: TRBJ1-4; abundance: few
CDR3nt: TGTGCCAGCACTGGGACACCGAACACCGGGGAGCTGTTTTTT; CDR3aa: CASTGTPNTGELFF; v_gene: TRBV6-5; d_gene: .; j_gene: TRBJ2-2; abundance: .
CDR3nt: TGTGCCACCAGTGATAACGACAGGTACTATGGCTACACCTTC; CDR3aa: CATSDNDRYYGYTF; v_gene: TRBV24-1; d_gene: .; j_gene: TRBJ1-2; abundance: .
CDR3nt: TGCGCCAGCAGCATAGGACAGGACTATGGCTACACCTTC; CDR3aa: CASSIGQDYGYTF; v_gene: TRBV5-1; d_gene: TRBD1; j_gene: TRBJ1-2; abundance: once
CDR3nt: TGTGCCAGTAGTCCCGGGGGAGGGAACTATGGCTACACCTTC; CDR3aa: CASSPGGGNYGYTF; v_gene: TRBV19; d_gene: .; j_gene: TRBJ1-2; abundance: once
CDR3nt: TGTGCCAGCAGCCAACGGGAGGGACCTTACAATGAGCAGTTCTTC; CDR3aa: CASSQREGPYNEQFF; v_gene: TRBV28; d_gene: TRBD2; j_gene: TRBJ2-1; abundance: .
CDR3nt: TGCGCCAGCAGCCCCAACGCCTTTACTAGCGGGAGGTACGAGCAGTACTTC; CDR3aa: CASSPNAFTSGRYEQYF; v_gene: TRBV5-1; d_gene: TRBD2; j_gene: TRBJ2-7; abundance: .
CDR3nt: TGTGCCAGCAGCCATATCCCGGGAGTTAATGAAAAACTGTTTTTT; CDR3aa: CASSHIPGVNEKLFF; v_gene: TRBV5-5; d_gene: .; j_gene: TRBJ1-4; abundance: .
CDR3nt: TGTGCCAGCAGAGTCAGGGAGAACACTGAAGCTTTCTTT; CDR3aa: CASRVRENTEAFF; v_gene: TRBV2; d_gene: .; j_gene: TRBJ1-1; abundance: .
CDR3nt: TGTGCCAGCAGCGGAGGAGCGCCCGAAAAACTGTTTTTT; CDR3aa: CASSGGAPEKLFF; v_gene: TRBV9; d_gene: .; j_gene: TRBJ1-4; abundance: .
CDR3nt: TGCGCCAGCAGTTCCCCCATCTACAATGAGCAGTTCTTC; CDR3aa: CASSSPIYNEQFF; v_gene: TRBV5-1; d_gene: .; j_gene: TRBJ2-1; abundance: .
CDR3nt: TGTGCCAGCAGCCAGATTACAGGGGGCGGGACTGAAGCTTTCTTT; CDR3aa: CASSQITGGGTEAFF; v_gene: TRBV14; d_gene: TRBD1; j_gene: TRBJ1-1; abundance: .
CDR3nt: TGTGCCAGCAGTCCTGGAGTAGCGGAATACAATGAGCAGTTCTTC; CDR3aa: CASSPGVAEYNEQFF; v_gene: TRBV9; d_gene: .; j_gene: TRBJ2-1; abundance: .
CDR3nt: TGCGCCAGCAGCTTGGCCCTAGGACACCCATATGGCTACACCTTC; CDR3aa: CASSLALGHPYGYTF; v_gene: TRBV5-1; d_gene: .; j_gene: TRBJ1-2; abundance: .
CDR3nt: TGTGCCAGCACGTTAAAGTTCCAGGATCCCGGGGAGCTGTTTTTT; CDR3aa: CASTLKFQDPGELFF; v_gene: TRBV6-5; d_gene: .; j_gene: TRBJ2-2; abundance: .
CDR3nt: TGTGCCAGCAGGAAAACGGCGGGAGGTCTCTACAATGAGCAGTTCTTC; CDR3aa: CASRKTAGGLYNEQFF; v_gene: TRBV7-9; d_gene: TRBD2; j_gene: TRBJ2-1; abundance: .
CDR3nt: TGTGCCAGCAGCTTGGACAGGGGGAGTTACGAGCAGTACTTC; CDR3aa: CASSLDRGSYEQYF; v_gene: TRBV5-8; d_gene: TRBD1; j_gene: TRBJ2-7; abundance: .
CDR3nt: TGTGCCAGCAGTTTAAGAGAAGAGACCCAGTACTTC; CDR3aa: CASSLREETQYF; v_gene: TRBV12-3/TRBV12-4; d_gene: .; j_gene: TRBJ2-5; abundance: .
CDR3nt: TGTGCCAGCAGCCCCCGGGGGTCTAGCTCTGGGGCCAACGTCCTGACTTTC; CDR3aa: CASSPRGSSSGANVLTF; v_gene: TRBV11-2; d_gene: .; j_gene: TRBJ2-6; abundance: once
CDR3nt: TGTGCCAGCAGCTTAGGACAGGGGCGCGGCTACACCTTC; CDR3aa: CASSLGQGRGYTF; v_gene: TRBV7-6; d_gene: TRBD1; j_gene: TRBJ1-2; abundance: .
CDR3nt: TGTGCCAGCAGTCAGGGACTAGCGGTCCCCGCAGAGACCCAGTACTTC; CDR3aa: CASSQGLAVPAETQYF; v_gene: TRBV5-4; d_gene: TRBD2; j_gene: TRBJ2-5; abundance: .
CDR3nt: TGTGCCAGCAGCTGGGGGACAGGGGGCAGGACCGGGGAGCTGTTTTTT; CDR3aa: CASSWGTGGRTGELFF; v_gene: TRBV5-6; d_gene: TRBD1; j_gene: TRBJ2-2; abundance: .
CDR3nt: TGTGCCAGCAGTCCCCGACAGGGAGTGAACACTGAAGCTTTCTTT; CDR3aa: CASSPRQGVNTEAFF; v_gene: TRBV28; d_gene: TRBD1; j_gene: TRBJ1-1; abundance: .
CDR3nt: TGTGCCAGCAGCGCGGACCACAGGGTGGTCGGGGAGCTGTTTTTT; CDR3aa: CASSADHRVVGELFF; v_gene: TRBV9; d_gene: .; j_gene: TRBJ2-2; abundance: .